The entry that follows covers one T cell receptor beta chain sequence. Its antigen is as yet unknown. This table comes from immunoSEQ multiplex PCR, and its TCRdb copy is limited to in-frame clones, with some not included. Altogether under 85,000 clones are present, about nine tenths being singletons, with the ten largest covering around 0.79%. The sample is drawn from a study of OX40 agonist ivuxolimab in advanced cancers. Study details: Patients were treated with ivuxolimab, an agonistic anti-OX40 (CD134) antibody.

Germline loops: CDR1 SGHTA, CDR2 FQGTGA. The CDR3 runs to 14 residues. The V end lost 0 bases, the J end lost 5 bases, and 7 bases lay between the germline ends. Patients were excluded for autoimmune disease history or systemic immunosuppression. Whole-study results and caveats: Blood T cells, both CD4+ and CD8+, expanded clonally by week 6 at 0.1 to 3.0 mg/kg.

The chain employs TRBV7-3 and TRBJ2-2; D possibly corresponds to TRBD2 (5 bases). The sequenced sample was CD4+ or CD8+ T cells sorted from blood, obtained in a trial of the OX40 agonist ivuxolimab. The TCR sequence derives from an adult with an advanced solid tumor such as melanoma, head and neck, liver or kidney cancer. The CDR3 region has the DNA TGTGCCAGCAGCTTAACTCGGGGTACCGGGGAGCTGTTTTTT. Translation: CASSLTRGTGELFF.